Listed here are 2 T cell receptor beta chains from one sample, sequenced in a study of T cell repertoires in cytomegalovirus infection. MiXCR, applied by TCRdb to the reads, yields one record per CDR3 protein. In the table there are under 200,000 distinct CDR3 sequences, 28% of which are singletons. Sequencing was done on a sample of PBMCs. Source of these receptors: a human donor in good health (CMV status not recorded). Some clones in this sample may be carry-over from other donors' samples.

Concerning this clonotype itself: Germline and junction disagree at one end, which may indicate a read error. The gene calls are TRBV7-2 and TRBJ2-1, with a weak D call TRBD1 (6 bases). The CDR3 loop spans 14 amino acids. Germline V gene lookup returns CDR1 SGHTA and CDR2 FQGNSA. The chain's CDR3 is CVSSRDTSYNEQFF. CDR3 nucleotides: TGTGTCAGCAGCCGGGACACCTCCTACAATGAGCAGTTCTTC.

The rearrangement links TRBV20-1 to TRBJ1-6, with D possibly being TRBD1 (5 bases). Looked up from germline, CDR1 is DFQATT and CDR2 is SNEGSKA (reference sequence). The V end lost 6 bases, the J end lost 8 bases, and 14 bases lay between the germline ends. This CDR3 region has 13 residues. CDR3 sequence (DNA): TGCAGTGCCAGGGCCAACAAGGATTCACCCCTCCACTTT. This encodes CSARANKDSPLHF.